This entry concerns a single TCR beta chain. Its antigen remains unknown. The repertoire was sequenced with immunoSEQ multiplex PCR; TCRdb's copy has only in-frame clones and lacks some. The top ten hold around 5% of the sample, which has approximately 100,000 clones, 85% to 95% seen once. This specimen comes from a study of T cell responses to AZD1222 COVID-19 vaccine. Study-wide findings and caveats: The span of vaccine-associated CD4 TCRs extended across spike, with dominance at 160-218 and 743-854. Clonal diversity was possibly underestimated, and the donors were mostly white British, with more females. Among spike-specific TCRs, nearly half reportedly target unmutated variant regions. Elevations in Spike-specific TCR breadth and depth followed administration of two AZD1222 doses.

The sequencing here drew on peripheral blood, taken on day 0 of AZD1222 vaccination. This clonotype was obtained from an adult in good health.

The CDR3 nucleotides read TGTGCCAGTACTGCGGGGGTGGAGGGAGATACGCAGTATTTT. It translates to CASTAGVEGDTQYF. The chain combines TRBV19 with TRBJ2-3; 7 bases agree with TRBD2. V lost 7 bases and J lost 5; bases outside the gene matches: 9. This CDR3 is built from 14 residues. Germline CDR1 is LNHDA and CDR2 is SQIVND (reference sequence).